This section outlines one T cell receptor (beta chain) sequence together with its context. This entry belongs to a study of blood T cells in healthy people across ages. CDR3 length: 16 residues. With 3 bases removed from V and 7 bases from J, the gap between germline ends came to 20 bases. CDR1 and CDR2 from the germline V gene are SEHNR and FQNEAQ (reference sequence). Each sample had at least 7 million PBMCs isolated. Together with a sample-barcoded 5' primer, a J-beta primer mix was included in a second PCR lasting roughly 6 to 12 cycles. MiXCR, applied by TCRdb to the 5' RACE reads, yields one record per CDR3 protein. The data contain about 760,000 distinct CDR3 sequences, more than 50% of them singletons.

This rearrangement joins TRBV7-9 to TRBJ2-3; TRBD2 is a possible D gene (6 bases). The receptor was derived from a man aged 35-49 years in good health. Sequencing input: blood. The CDR3 loop is CASSLGMEGRVNTQYF. The CDR3 nucleotides are TGTGCCAGCAGCTTGGGTATGGAGGGCCGGGTGAATACGCAGTATTTT.